These 14 T cell receptor beta chains were all obtained from the same sample, sequenced in a study of blood T cell repertoires in COVID-19. Measured with immunoSEQ multiplex PCR; TCRdb has only the in-frame clones, and not every one. The sample comprises some 200,000 clones, roughly 85% of which are singletons, and around 7.5% rests with the top ten. The specimen was peripheral blood. These receptors were obtained from a woman aged 55-75 years with acute or convalescent COVID-19.

This clone was counted a few times. V gene TRBV6-5 combines with J gene TRBJ1-3, with D possibly matching TRBD1 (5 bases). The CDR3 sequence is 14 residues long. Germline V gives CDR1 MNHEY, CDR2 SVGAGI. V was cut by 6 bases and J by 1 base, with 10 bases left in between. The CDR3 spells CASRTGISGNTIYF. The CDR3 DNA reads as TGTGCCAGCAGAACAGGCATATCTGGAAACACCATATATTTT.

This clone occurred a few times. V and J are TRBV28 and TRBJ2-7, with 9 positions matching TRBD1. CDR1 is MDHEN and CDR2 is SYDVKM in the germline V gene. The CDR3 length is 15 residues. With V trimmed by 4 bases and J by 5 bases, 9 bases remained unmatched. The CDR3 sequence: CASSSTGTGIDEQYF. For the CDR3, the DNA is TGTGCCAGCAGTTCCACCGGGACAGGGATCGACGAGCAGTACTTC.

The rearrangement joins TRBV3-1 (or the pseudogene TRBV3-2) to TRBJ1-2; D not resolved. The V end was cut by 0 bases, the J end by 1 base, with 12 bases between. This CDR3 has 16 residues. In germline, CDR1 is LGHDT, CDR2 YNNKEL (reference sequence). The CDR3 DNA is TGTGCCAGCAGCCAAGAGGGAGGGTTGGGTAACTATGGCTACACCTTC. Its translation: CASSQEGGLGNYGYTF.

This clone rates as medium-sized. The chain carries TRBV5-4 and TRBJ1-2; no clear D. The CDR3 spans 14 residues. Germline V gives CDR1 SGHNT, CDR2 YYREEE (reference sequence). V was pared by 4 bases and J by 0 bases, with 10 bases between. The CDR3 loop is CASSTERTNYGYTF. The CDR3 bases are TGTGCCAGCAGCACAGAAAGAACTAACTATGGCTACACCTTC.

The gene calls are TRBV5-5 and TRBJ1-4; TRBD1 matches 11 bases. The CDR3 is 15 residues long. Germline CDR1 is SGHKS and CDR2 is YYEKEE (reference sequence). The V gene end was trimmed by 4 bases and the J gene end by 5 bases; junction bases not matched to a gene: 4. CDR3 in DNA: TGTGCCAGCAGCCGGACAGGGGGCTCCAATGAAAAACTGTTTTTT. Protein: CASSRTGGSNEKLFF. Combining the CDR3 with reference TRBV5-5 and TRBJ1-4 gives the whole variable domain DAGVTQSPTHLIKTRGQQVTLRCSPISGHKSVSWYQQVLGQGPQFIFQYYEKEERGRGNFPDRFSARQFPNYSSELNVNALLLGDSALYLCASSRTGGSNEKLFFGSGTQLSVL.

V is TRBV28 and J is TRBJ1-1; D gene ambiguous. CDR3 length: 12 amino acids. The ends were cut back, 6 bases at V and 6 bases at J, with 11 bases in the middle. Germline CDR1 reads MDHEN; CDR2 reads SYDVKM. The CDR3 sequence: CASRRLVAEAFF. CDR3 coding DNA: TGTGCCAGCAGACGACTTGTCGCTGAAGCTTTCTTT.

This rearrangement joins TRBV6-1 to TRBJ2-7; D is perhaps TRBD2 (5 bases). The CDR3 consists of 15 residues. Trimming stripped 5 bases from V and 0 bases from J, with 14 bases between. Looked up from germline, CDR1 is MNHNS and CDR2 is SASEGT. The CDR3 is CASSPGLPSSYEQYV. In DNA, the CDR3 is TGTGCCAGCAGTCCTGGACTCCCTAGCTCCTACGAGCAGTACGTC.

This chain connects TRBV5-4 to TRBJ1-2; 7 nucleotides line up with TRBD1. Looked up from germline, CDR1 is SGHNT and CDR2 is YYREEE (reference sequence). The CDR3 loop spans 17 amino acids. V lost 4 bases to trimming and J lost 5 bases; unmatched junction nucleotides: 17. The CDR3 region has the DNA TGTGCCAGCAGCCTCGCTGGAGGAAGGGGGCGAGAATATGGCTACACCTTC. Residues: CASSLAGGRGREYGYTF.

On this clone: Because the CDR3's place on the DNA is in doubt, the DNA is left out and the CDR3 is given as listed by TCRdb. This rearrangement joins TRBV27 to TRBJ2-1; the D call of TRBD1 is as the table states it, not checked on the DNA. With termini counted, the CDR3 has 16 amino acids. Germline V gene lookup returns CDR1 MNHEY and CDR2 SMNVEV (reference sequence). CDR3 in amino acids: CASSFSGQGSINEQFF.

This clone was detected only a few times. The rearrangement uses TRBV9 and TRBJ2-7; a weak D match, TRBD2 (6 bases). This CDR3 is 12 amino acids long. The V end was cut by 0 bases, the J end by 6 bases, with 7 bases between. CDR1 SGDLS and CDR2 YYNGEE come from the germline V gene. The CDR3 is CASSVVGGEQYF. The CDR3, as DNA: TGTGCCAGCAGCGTAGTGGGGGGCGAGCAGTACTTC.

A single count supports this clone. This sequence joins TRBV27 and TRBJ2-7; tentative D call: TRBD2 (6 bases). Deletions cut 3 bases from V and 6 bases from J, with 15 bases between. The CDR3 length is 14 residues. The germline gives CDR1 MNHEY, CDR2 SMNVEV (reference sequence). The CDR3 loop reads CASSLALGGSEQYV. The CDR3, as DNA: TGTGCCAGCAGTTTGGCACTGGGGGGAAGCGAGCAGTACGTC.

V gene TRBV7-8 combines with J gene TRBJ2-3; tentatively, D is TRBD2 (6 bases). In germline, CDR1 is SGHVS, CDR2 FQNEAQ. V was pared by 5 bases and J by 1 base, with 16 bases between. The CDR3 is 16 residues long. The CDR3 DNA reads TGTGCCAGCAGCCCCTCGCGGGGAACCCGCACAGATACGCAGTATTTT. It codes for CASSPSRGTRTDTQYF.

This clone was counted once. This chain uses TRBV11-2 with TRBJ1-1; tentatively, D is TRBD1 (5 bases). Germline loops: CDR1 SGHAT, CDR2 FQNNGV. The CDR3 contains 13 residues. The V and J ends lost 5 bases and 7 bases respectively, with 14 bases between them. CDR3 residues: CASSPRTMHEAFF. CDR3 DNA sequence: TGTGCCAGCAGCCCGAGGACAATGCATGAAGCTTTCTTT.

V is TRBV3-1 (or the pseudogene TRBV3-2) and J is TRBJ2-2, with TRBD2 matching over 7 bases. CDR3 length: 17 residues. Germline V gives CDR1 LGHDT, CDR2 YNNKEL (reference sequence). The V gene end was trimmed by 2 bases and the J gene end by 7 bases; junction bases not matched to a gene: 13. The CDR3 DNA reads as TGTGCCAGCAGCCAACCCCTAGCGTCGACGGGAGGCGGGGAGCTGTTTTTT. Residues: CASSQPLASTGGGELFF.